This T cell receptor (beta chain) was sequenced in a study of shared clonotypes between healthy human individuals. Concerning this clone: The antigen is not known.

Looked up from germline, CDR1 is KGHSH and CDR2 is LQKENI. This CDR3 spans 13 amino acids. Trimming at V came to 4 bases and at J to 6 bases, leaving 0 bases not matched to a gene. Produced via immunoSEQ multiplex PCR; TCRdb's table is partial and in-frame only. The sample shows a few million clones, more than 80% of them seen only once. Study-wide points: Donor clonotype sharing was expected to depend on sequencing depth. Clonotypes which were not shared had lower generation probabilities than clonotypes that all four donors shared.

In the CD4+ fraction, cells were divided into CD45RA+ naive and CD45RA-negative memory subsets. Specimen: naive CD4+ T cells sorted from blood. Subset noted: CD45RA+ positively selected. The clonotype comes from a man between 18 and 35 years old in good health. V gene TRBV18 combines with J gene TRBJ1-4; 9 bases are a match to TRBD1. The CDR3 bases are TGTGCCAGCTCACGACAGGGGGATGAAAAACTGTTTTTT. This encodes CASSRQGDEKLFF.